This T cell receptor beta chain was retrieved from a study of T cell responses to AZD1222 COVID-19 vaccine. The repertoire was sequenced with immunoSEQ multiplex PCR; TCRdb's copy has only in-frame clones and lacks some. The sample yields about 120,000 clones, more than 70% seen once. Regarding this clone: Antigen specificity is unknown.

Study-wide findings and caveats: No day 14 peak samples; only post-peak repertoires were characterized.

The CDR3 contains 20 residues. J lost 4 bases, V lost 4 bases, and 24 bases had no gene match. The germline V gene encodes CDR1 MDHEN and CDR2 SYDVKM. The rearrangement joins TRBV28 to TRBJ1-2; the match to TRBD1 covers 7 bases. This material consisted of peripheral blood, taken 28 days after the second AZD1222 dose. The sequence was obtained from an adult who received the AZD1222 COVID-19 vaccine. The CDR3 is CASSSVGYRTGVNFPYGYTF. The DNA for the CDR3 is TGTGCCAGCAGTTCTGTTGGTTACAGAACAGGGGTCAACTTCCCCTATGGCTACACCTTC.